The 18 T cell receptor beta chains in this list originate from one sample, sequenced in a study of T cells after yellow fever vaccination. MiXCR was run by TCRdb on the 5' RACE reads, yielding one entry per CDR3 protein. Among 50,000 to 60,000 distinct CDR3 sequences, approximately 6.6% were seen once, and the ten largest hold about 24%. The input for sequencing was CD8+ T cells not binding an NS4B(214-222) dextramer, sorted from PBMCs, taken about 41 days after the first yellow fever vaccination. All receptors derive from a man aged 18 to 29 who received the YFV17D yellow fever vaccine.

This clonotype was detected ten times or more. The chain links TRBV29-1 to TRBJ1-1; the D is unclear. In germline, CDR1 is SQVTM, CDR2 ANQGSEA. Trimming stripped 5 bases from V and 0 bases from J, with 13 bases between. The CDR3 is made up of 14 amino acids. The CDR3 loop is CSVPRALMNTEAFF. In DNA form, the CDR3 reads TGCAGCGTTCCCCGTGCACTCATGAACACTGAAGCTTTCTTT.

In this sample, this clonotype turned up many times. This chain connects TRBV7-9 to TRBJ1-1; 8 bases are a match to TRBD1. CDR1 SEHNR and CDR2 FQNEAQ come from the germline V gene (reference sequence). V lost 4 bases and J lost 8; bases outside the gene matches: 3. There are 12 residues in the CDR3. CDR3 coding DNA: TGTGCCAGCAGCTACGGGACAGGAGAAGCTTTCTTT. Protein product: CASSYGTGEAFF. Filled out from reference TRBV7-9 and TRBJ1-1, the complete variable domain reads DTGVSQNPRHKITKRGQNVTFRCDPISEHNRLYWYRQTLGQGPEFLTYFQNEAQLEKSRLLSDRFSAERPKGSFSTLEIQRTEQGDSAMYLCASSYGTGEAFFGQGTRLTVV.

The chain combines TRBV4-3 with TRBJ2-5; TRBD1 matches at 10 bases. This CDR3 is built from 17 residues. Trimming removed 4 bases from V and 2 bases from J; junction bases left unmatched: 10. In germline, CDR1 is LGHNA, CDR2 YSLEER. CDR3 coding DNA: TGCGCCAGCAGCCCCTCGACAGGGGGCGCTGGGCAAGAGACCCAGTACTTC. As protein: CASSPSTGGAGQETQYF.

The table lists this clonotype with many counts. The CDR3 loop reads CASSEPRVTPLHF. The DNA of the CDR3 is TGTGCCAGCAGCGAACCTCGGGTGACACCCCTCCACTTT. The chain recombines TRBV7-9 with TRBJ1-6; D gene uncertain. V was cut by 5 bases and J by 11 bases, with 13 bases left in between. Germline assignment: CDR1 SEHNR and CDR2 FQNEAQ (reference sequence). The CDR3 is 13 residues long.

This clonotype was found a few times. The rearrangement joins TRBV6-2 or TRBV6-3 to TRBJ2-2; D is uncertain. Germline CDR1 reads MNHEY; CDR2 reads SVGEGT. The CDR3 has 13 residues. V lost 2 bases and J 7 bases, leaving 8 bases between the germline ends. CDR3 in DNA: TGTGCCAGCAGTTACCACGCTAGCGGGGAGCTGTTTTTT. Residues: CASSYHASGELFF.

In this sample, this clonotype turned up a few times. This chain uses TRBV9 with TRBJ2-1; the D gene could be TRBD1 or TRBD2 (6 bases each). The ends were cut back, 4 bases at V and 9 bases at J, with 14 bases in the middle. Germline loops: CDR1 SGDLS, CDR2 YYNGEE. This CDR3 is 13 amino acids long. The CDR3 loop reads CASSPGGGTEQFF. The CDR3 nucleotides are TGTGCCAGCAGCCCCGGGGGCGGGACTGAGCAGTTCTTC. Variable domain in full (rest from reference TRBV9 and TRBJ2-1): DSGVTQTPKHLITATGQRVTLRCSPRSGDLSVYWYQQSLDQGLQFLIQYYNGEERAKGNILERFSAQQFPDLHSELNLSSLELGDSALYFCASSPGGGTEQFFGPGTRLTVL.

This clonotype occurred a few times. The V and J genes are TRBV19 and TRBJ2-7; 12 nucleotides agree with TRBD1. Germline V gives CDR1 LNHDA, CDR2 SQIVND (reference sequence). The CDR3 has 15 residues. With V trimmed by 5 bases and J by 6 bases, 8 bases remained unmatched. The CDR3 sequence is CASSGTGTGGSEQYV. CDR3 sequence (DNA): TGTGCCAGTAGTGGAACCGGGACAGGGGGCTCCGAGCAGTACGTC.

This clonotype was picked up a small number of times. CDR3 protein: CASRIRGGTNYGYTF. The CDR3 DNA sequence: TGTGCCAGCAGGATCCGGGGAGGGACTAACTATGGCTACACCTTC. The chain uses TRBV27 and TRBJ1-2; D is undetermined. From germline, CDR1 is MNHEY and CDR2 SMNVEV (reference sequence). The V and J ends lost 6 bases and 0 bases respectively, with 14 bases between them. CDR3 length: 15 residues.

This clonotype was seen more than once but under ten times. The V call is TRBV7-9, the J call TRBJ2-1, with TRBD2 matching over 8 bases. CDR3 size: 13 residues. J was trimmed by 10 bases and V by 0 bases; bases with no gene match: 2. CDR1 and CDR2 from the germline V gene are SEHNR and FQNEAQ (reference sequence). The CDR3 nucleotides are TGTGCCAGCAGCTTAGCCTCTAGCGGGGAGCAGTTCTTC. Translating it yields CASSLASSGEQFF.

V gene TRBV7-8 combines with J gene TRBJ1-2; D remains unclear. Germline values: CDR1 SGHVS, CDR2 FQNEAQ. With 5 bases removed from V and 3 bases from J, the gap between germline ends came to 10 bases. The CDR3 totals 13 residues. The CDR3 here is CASSPYQDYGYTF. DNA of the CDR3: TGTGCCAGCAGCCCCTACCAAGACTATGGCTACACCTTC.

This rearrangement joins TRBV20-1 to TRBJ2-7; D gene uncertain. CDR3 length equals 13 residues. The germline V gene encodes CDR1 DFQATT and CDR2 SNEGSKA (reference sequence). Trimming took 1 base from V and 1 from J, leaving 8 bases between them. The chain's CDR3 is CSARGQLSYEQYV. In DNA, the CDR3 is TGCAGTGCTAGAGGGCAGCTATCCTACGAGCAGTACGTC.

This clonotype was seen ten or more times. The chain is built from TRBV6-5 and TRBJ1-4, with a tentative D call TRBD1 (5 bases). V shed 0 bases and J shed 8 bases, with 10 bases lying between them. The CDR3 has 14 residues. Germline V gives CDR1 MNHEY, CDR2 SVGAGI. The CDR3 here is CASSYSDTREKLFF. In DNA, the CDR3 is TGTGCCAGCAGTTACTCGGACACTAGGGAAAAACTGTTTTTT.

This clonotype showed up many times. CDR3 in DNA: TGTGCCAGCAGCGGAGGAGGCGATACGCAGTATTTT. This encodes CASSGGGDTQYF. V is TRBV9 and J is TRBJ2-3; perhaps TRBD2 as D (5 bases). The CDR3 is 12 amino acids. V lost 3 bases and J lost 6, with 8 bases in between. Germline lookup yields CDR1 SGDLS and CDR2 YYNGEE.

This clonotype was seen ten or more times. V and J are TRBV6-5 and TRBJ2-2; 8 positions match TRBD1. V lost 2 bases, J lost 3 bases, and 2 bases stayed unmatched. Germline loops: CDR1 MNHEY, CDR2 SVGAGI. CDR3 length equals 15 residues. This chain's CDR3 is CASSYGTGYTGELFF. The CDR3, as DNA: TGTGCCAGCAGTTACGGGACAGGTTACACCGGGGAGCTGTTTTTT.

This clonotype was seen only a few times. The genes are TRBV10-3 and TRBJ2-7; D not resolved. V shed 2 bases and J shed 0 bases, with 8 bases lying between them. There are 14 residues in the CDR3. Germline V gene lookup returns CDR1 ENHRY and CDR2 SYGVKD. In DNA, the CDR3 is TGTGCCATCAGTGAGGCAGTCAGCTCCTACGAGCAGTACTTC. This sequence encodes CAISEAVSSYEQYF.

This clonotype occurred many times. The chain recombines TRBV29-1 with TRBJ2-3; D remains unclear. V gave up 7 bases and J gave up 5 bases, with 13 bases separating them. Per germline, CDR1 SQVTM and CDR2 ANQGSEA. The CDR3 length is 12 residues. CDR3 loop: CSASPRGDTQYF. Written as DNA, the CDR3 is TGCAGCGCCTCTCCGCGCGGAGATACGCAGTATTTT.

This clonotype was counted between two and nine times. This rearrangement joins TRBV7-8 to TRBJ1-5; 7 nucleotides match TRBD1. Germline V gene sequence: CDR1 SGHVS, CDR2 FQNEAQ. The J segment lost 0 bases and the V segment lost 5 bases, leaving 7 bases of the junction unmatched. The CDR3 loop spans 16 amino acids. The CDR3 protein is CASSIRNRGSNQPQHF. The DNA of the CDR3 is TGTGCCAGCAGCATAAGGAACAGGGGTAGCAATCAGCCCCAGCATTTT.

CDR3 DNA: TGTGCCAGCAGACTACCCGGGACAGACGAATACGAGCAGTACTTC. Protein sequence: CASRLPGTDEYEQYF. The V call is TRBV2, the J call TRBJ2-7, with 7 bases lining up with TRBD1. V lost 6 bases to trimming and J lost 4 bases; unmatched junction nucleotides: 12. CDR3 length: 15 residues. Germline CDR1 SNHLY, CDR2 FYNNEI.